What follows are 24 T cell receptor beta chains derived from one specimen sequenced in a study of T cell responses to AZD1222 COVID-19 vaccine. Using immunoSEQ multiplex PCR, the repertoire was profiled, and TCRdb retains in-frame clones only, with some absent. This sample has around 150,000 clones, with 80% to 95% found just once. Sample: peripheral blood, taken on day 0 of AZD1222 vaccination. Receptors originate from an adult in good health.

CDR3 sequence reads: CSVRTPGQGSVEQYF. The CDR3 nucleotides are TGCAGCGTACGAACACCGGGACAGGGTTCCGTCGAGCAGTACTTC. The chain recombines TRBV29-1 with TRBJ2-7; 9 bases align to TRBD1. Losses at the gene ends were 6 bases for V and 6 bases for J; bases not matched to a gene: 15. Germline V gives CDR1 SQVTM, CDR2 ANQGSEA. The CDR3 covers 15 residues.

The genes are TRBV15 and TRBJ1-1, with D uncertain. The CDR3 spans 16 residues. Per germline, CDR1 LNHNV and CDR2 YYDKDF (reference sequence). Trimming took off 1 base at V and 0 bases at J, with 12 bases between the two ends. CDR3 DNA: TGTGCCACCAGCAGAGTGGGTCAGCTCATGAACACTGAAGCTTTCTTT. It codes for CATSRVGQLMNTEAFF. The full variable domain, with the rest looked up from reference TRBV15 and TRBJ1-1, is DAMVIQNPRYQVTQFGKPVTLSCSQTLNHNVMYWYQQKSSQAPKLLFHYYDKDFNNEADTPDNFQSRRPNTSFCFLDIRSPGLGDTAMYLCATSRVGQLMNTEAFFGQGTRLTVV.

The chain carries TRBV5-4 and TRBJ2-7; D is perhaps TRBD2 (6 bases). CDR1 and CDR2 (germline): SGHNT, YYREEE (reference sequence). Trimming removed 4 bases from V and 4 bases from J, with 12 bases in between. This CDR3 spans 13 amino acids. CDR3 DNA sequence: TGTGCCAGCAGCGGAGCGGGTAGGTACGAGCAGTACTTC. It translates to CASSGAGRYEQYF.

The chain couples TRBV20-1 to TRBJ2-7, with 12 bases fitting TRBD2. Germline loops: CDR1 DFQATT, CDR2 SNEGSKA (reference sequence). The CDR3 loop spans 16 amino acids. Germline trimming cut 3 bases from V and 0 bases from J; bases unmatched to any gene: 6. The DNA for the CDR3 is TGCAGTGCTAGTTACGGACTAGCGGGGAGCTCCTACGAGCAGTACTTC. Protein: CSASYGLAGSSYEQYF.

This clone was found once. The genes are TRBV2 and TRBJ1-6, with D possibly being TRBD1 (5 bases). Germline-derived CDR1 and CDR2 are SNHLY and FYNNEI. The length of the CDR3 is 15 residues. With 9 bases removed from V and 1 base from J, the gap between germline ends came to 13 bases. This CDR3 is CARGGGDSYNSPLHF. CDR3 in DNA: TGTGCCAGGGGTGGAGGGGATTCCTATAATTCACCCCTCCACTTT. Drawing the rest from reference TRBV2 and TRBJ1-6, the complete variable domain is EPEVTQTPSHQVTQMGQEVILRCVPISNHLYFYWYRQILGQKVEFLVSFYNNEISEKSEIFDDQFSVERPDGSNFTLKIRSTKLEDSAMYFCARGGGDSYNSPLHFGNGTRLTVT.

The chain is built from TRBV3-1 (or the pseudogene TRBV3-2) and TRBJ1-3, with unresolved D. The CDR3 extends over 16 amino acids. Looked up from germline, CDR1 is LGHDT and CDR2 is YNNKEL (reference sequence). The V end lost 0 bases, the J end lost 0 bases, and 9 bases lay between the germline ends. The CDR3, as DNA: TGTGCCAGCAGCCAAGATTCCTCCTTCTCTGGAAACACCATATATTTT. Amino acids: CASSQDSSFSGNTIYF.

The chain joins TRBV6-2 or TRBV6-3 to TRBJ1-2, with D tentatively TRBD1 (5 bases). The germline V gene encodes CDR1 MNHEY and CDR2 SVGEGT. This CDR3 is built from 14 residues. V shed 2 bases and J shed 6 bases, with 13 bases lying between them. The DNA for the CDR3 is TGTGCCAGCAGTTACGCAAACAGGCCTAATGGCTACACCTTC. This encodes CASSYANRPNGYTF.

V and J are TRBV2 and TRBJ2-5, with D possibly TRBD2 on 5 matching bases. CDR3 length: 14 amino acids. Germline V gene sequence: CDR1 SNHLY, CDR2 FYNNEI. V lost 4 bases and J 1 base, leaving 10 bases between the germline ends. In DNA, the CDR3 is TGTGCCAGCAGTGGCCGGGGAGTCCAAGAGACCCAGTACTTC. Translated, it gives CASSGRGVQETQYF.

V usage is TRBV9 and J usage is TRBJ1-4; tentatively, D is TRBD1 (6 bases). The V end was cut by 8 bases, the J end by 8 bases, with 16 bases between. The CDR3 has 13 amino acids. Germline values: CDR1 SGDLS, CDR2 YYNGEE. Written as DNA, the CDR3 is TGTGCCAGGCCGGGAGGGGGAGTAGAAAAACTGTTTTTT. This sequence encodes CARPGGGVEKLFF.

V usage is TRBV4-2 and J usage is TRBJ2-7, with no clear D. Trimming took 0 bases from V and 6 from J, leaving 9 bases between them. The CDR3 consists of 13 residues. Germline V lookup: CDR1 LGHNA, CDR2 YNFKEQ. The CDR3 protein is CASSQEGRGEQYF. The CDR3 bases are TGTGCCAGCAGCCAAGAAGGAAGAGGCGAGCAGTACTTC.

Here the CDR3 reads CASSWATNTEAFF. The CDR3 region has the DNA TGTGCCAGTAGTTGGGCAACGAACACTGAAGCTTTCTTT. V is TRBV19 and J is TRBJ1-1; D not resolved. Germline V gene data show CDR1 as LNHDA and CDR2 as SQIVND (reference sequence). This CDR3 has 13 amino acids. Trimming stripped 5 bases from V and 1 base from J, with 8 bases between. Filled out from reference TRBV19 and TRBJ1-1, the complete variable domain reads DGGITQSPKYLFRKEGQNVTLSCEQNLNHDAMYWYRQDPGQGLRLIYYSQIVNDFQKGDIAEGYSVSREKKESFPLTVTSAQKNPTAFYLCASSWATNTEAFFGQGTRLTVV.

The chain is built from TRBV3-1 (or the pseudogene TRBV3-2) and TRBJ1-5; D is ambiguous. This CDR3 has 12 residues. Germline CDR1 and CDR2: LGHDT and YNNKEL (reference sequence). V shed 1 base and J shed 8 bases, with 6 bases lying between them. CDR3 coding DNA: TGTGCCAGCAGCCAAGCAGGCGAGCCCCAGCATTTT. This sequence encodes CASSQAGEPQHF.

V and J are TRBV2 and TRBJ2-7, with 7 positions matching TRBD1. Germline-derived CDR1 and CDR2 are SNHLY and FYNNEI. The CDR3 length is 15 residues. The ends lost 6 bases at V and 1 base at J; junction bases unmatched: 9. CDR3 amino acids: CASSETGVGSYEQYF. For the CDR3, the DNA is TGTGCCAGCAGCGAAACAGGGGTGGGATCCTACGAGCAGTACTTC. The complete variable domain, with remaining parts taken from reference TRBV2 and TRBJ2-7, reads EPEVTQTPSHQVTQMGQEVILRCVPISNHLYFYWYRQILGQKVEFLVSFYNNEISEKSEIFDDQFSVERPDGSNFTLKIRSTKLEDSAMYFCASSETGVGSYEQYFGPGTRLTVT.

The chain uses TRBV6-6 and TRBJ1-2, with 7 bases aligning to TRBD1. The CDR3 is 14 residues long. V dropped 6 bases and J dropped 5; count of bases not matched to a gene: 9. From germline, CDR1 is MNHNY and CDR2 SVGAGI (reference sequence). The CDR3 DNA is TGTGCCAGCAGACAGACAGGGACTCTTTATGGCTACACCTTC. Its translation: CASRQTGTLYGYTF.

This chain joins TRBV3-1 (or the pseudogene TRBV3-2) and TRBJ1-2; TRBD1 might be the D (5 bases). V lost 3 bases and J 7 bases, leaving 9 bases between the germline ends. CDR1 LGHDT and CDR2 YNNKEL come from the germline V gene (reference sequence). The CDR3 totals 12 residues. The CDR3 DNA reads TGTGCCAGCAGCCAGGGGGTTTTTGGCTACACCTTC. Its protein product is CASSQGVFGYTF.

This chain joins TRBV5-1 and TRBJ2-1; D is undetermined. Germline V gene data show CDR1 as SGHRS and CDR2 as YFSETQ. The CDR3 length is 14 residues. Trimming pared 4 bases from V and 0 bases from J, leaving 8 bases between. The CDR3 nucleotides read TGCGCCAGCAGCCCAAGAGGCTCCTACAATGAGCAGTTCTTC. Its protein is CASSPRGSYNEQFF.

The J gene is TRBJ1-3, the V gene TRBV9; D perhaps matches TRBD1 (6 bases). V lost 3 bases, J lost 6 bases, and 16 bases lay in between. The germline CDR1 and CDR2 sequences are SGDLS and YYNGEE. The CDR3 totals 15 residues. CDR3 DNA sequence: TGTGCCAGCAGCGCCACAGGGACTCCTCTAAACACCATATATTTT. Amino acid sequence: CASSATGTPLNTIYF.

The chain links TRBV3-1 (or the pseudogene TRBV3-2) to TRBJ1-1; D possibly corresponds to TRBD1 (5 bases). From germline, CDR1 is LGHDT and CDR2 YNNKEL (reference sequence). This CDR3 is built from 15 residues. V lost 4 bases and J lost 6, with 18 bases in between. This chain's CDR3 is CASSLGVTARAEAFF. DNA of the CDR3: TGTGCCAGCAGCCTAGGGGTCACAGCTAGGGCTGAAGCTTTCTTT.

The V call is TRBV18, the J call TRBJ1-3, with TRBD1 matching 11 bases. The CDR3 length is 16 residues. Germline CDR1 reads KGHSH; CDR2 reads LQKENI. The V gene end was trimmed by 4 bases and the J gene end by 0 bases; junction bases not matched to a gene: 2. The CDR3: CASSRGTGGSGNTIYF. CDR3 nucleotide sequence: TGTGCCAGCTCACGAGGGACAGGGGGCTCTGGAAACACCATATATTTT.

This chain links TRBV19 with TRBJ1-5; D is undetermined. Germline V gene data show CDR1 as LNHDA and CDR2 as SQIVND (reference sequence). Trimming took off 2 bases at V and 5 bases at J, with 4 bases between the two ends. The CDR3 spans 12 residues. CDR3 sequence: CASSITYQPQHF. The DNA of the CDR3 is TGTGCCAGTAGTATAACGTATCAGCCCCAGCATTTT.

Comment on this clone: A read error may produce the germline difference seen at one junction end. As DNA, the CDR3 is TGTGCCAGCAGAGAAGGGTTTACGAACACCGGGGAGCTGTTTTTT. Protein product: CASREGFTNTGELFF. The J gene is TRBJ2-2, the V gene TRBV6-1; D is unresolved. Per germline, CDR1 MNHNS and CDR2 SASEGT. The CDR3 is 15 residues long.

The chain combines TRBV3-1 (or the pseudogene TRBV3-2) with TRBJ2-7; 11 bases are shared with TRBD2. J was trimmed by 7 bases and V by 1 base; bases with no gene match: 3. Germline CDR1 reads LGHDT; CDR2 reads YNNKEL (reference sequence). The CDR3 has 14 residues. As DNA, the CDR3 is TGTGCCAGCAGCCAAGTAGCGGGGGGGCGGGAGCAGTACTTC. Residues: CASSQVAGGREQYF.

The chain links TRBV30 to TRBJ1-5; D ambiguous. Deletions cut 0 bases from V and 9 bases from J, with 12 bases between. This CDR3 is built from 13 residues. CDR1 GTSNPN and CDR2 SVGIG come from the germline V gene (reference sequence). The CDR3 loop is CAWSVRAVGPQHF. The DNA of the CDR3 is TGTGCCTGGAGTGTACGCGCCGTAGGGCCCCAGCATTTT. Based on the CDR3 plus reference TRBV30 and TRBJ1-5, the full variable domain is SQTIHQWPATLVQPVGSPLSLECTVEGTSNPNLYWYRQAAGRGLQLLFYSVGIGQISSEVPQNLSASRPQDRQFILSSKKLLLSDSGFYLCAWSVRAVGPQHFGDGTRLSIL.

CDR3 sequence (DNA): TGTGCCAGCAGCTTAGTTCCGCAGGGGATGACCGTCAAAAAGTATGGCTACACCTTC. Translated, it gives CASSLVPQGMTVKKYGYTF. The chain joins TRBV7-9 to TRBJ1-2; perhaps TRBD1 as D (6 bases). The V gene lost 1 base and the J gene lost 5 bases, with 26 bases spanning the gap. The CDR3 is 19 residues long. Germline CDR1 SEHNR, CDR2 FQNEAQ (reference sequence).